These 9 T cell receptor beta chains share one sample of origin, sequenced in a study of blood T cell repertoires in COVID-19. Assay used: immunoSEQ multiplex PCR; TCRdb lists only in-frame clones, some missing. The data show approximately 120,000 clones, 60% to 85% seen once. The sequenced sample was peripheral blood. All receptors come from a man older than 75 with acute or convalescent COVID-19.

The J gene is TRBJ2-3, the V gene TRBV2; D possibly corresponds to TRBD1 (6 bases). The CDR3 sequence is 16 residues long. Trimming cost V 6 bases and J 3 bases, with 19 bases left between them. CDR1 and CDR2 (germline): SNHLY, FYNNEI. Here the CDR3 DNA reads TGTGCCAGCAGCACCAACAGGGTGGGGACGACAGATACGCAGTATTTT. This gives the protein CASSTNRVGTTDTQYF.

The chain employs TRBV10-3 and TRBJ2-7; D is unresolved. Trimming removed 0 bases at V and 7 bases at J, with 25 bases between. This CDR3 has 18 amino acids. Looked up from germline, CDR1 is ENHRY and CDR2 is SYGVKD. The CDR3 sequence: CAISESTLVASANWEQYF. As DNA, the CDR3 is TGTGCCATCAGTGAGTCGACTCTTGTGGCTTCGGCCAATTGGGAGCAGTACTTC.

The V gene is TRBV5-1, the J gene TRBJ1-2; D unresolved. CDR1 is SGHRS and CDR2 is YFSETQ in the germline V gene. The germline V and J ends were trimmed by 0 bases and 0 bases, with 6 bases remaining between them. This CDR3 contains 14 residues. Here the CDR3 reads CASSLEGANYGYTF. In DNA form, the CDR3 reads TGCGCCAGCAGCTTGGAAGGAGCTAACTATGGCTACACCTTC.

The chain uses TRBV6-7 and TRBJ2-2; 16 bases map to TRBD2. TRBV6-7 is treated as an ORF (open reading frame) with a function not yet certain. V lost 1 base and J lost 4; bases outside the gene matches: 9. The length of the CDR3 is 20 residues. The CDR3 nucleotides are TGTGCCAGCAGTTACTTTCCCGGGACTAGCGGGGGGGCCGTCACCGGGGAGCTGTTTTTT. It yields the protein CASSYFPGTSGGAVTGELFF.

The chain couples TRBV19 to TRBJ2-5, with 9 bases that match TRBD1. With 5 bases clipped from V and 3 bases from J, the junction kept 7 bases outside the gene matches. The CDR3 extends over 15 amino acids. Germline V lookup: CDR1 LNHDA, CDR2 SQIVND (reference sequence). The chain's CDR3 is CASSLRTGAKETQYF. The CDR3 coding sequence is TGTGCCAGTAGTTTGAGGACAGGGGCCAAAGAGACCCAGTACTTC.

This chain connects TRBV3-1 (or the pseudogene TRBV3-2) to TRBJ2-3; 8 bases are a match to TRBD2. The CDR3 runs 16 residues. V lost 1 base, J lost 0 bases, and 3 bases stayed unmatched. From germline, CDR1 is LGHDT and CDR2 YNNKEL (reference sequence). The CDR3 loop reads CASSQATGGSTDTQYF. CDR3 bases: TGTGCCAGCAGCCAAGCCACGGGGGGGAGCACAGATACGCAGTATTTT.

The chain couples TRBV7-2 to TRBJ1-2; D remains ambiguous. Germline V gene lookup returns CDR1 SGHTA and CDR2 FQGNSA. The CDR3 length is 13 residues. Trimming stripped 3 bases from V and 8 bases from J, with 13 bases between. The CDR3 coding sequence is TGTGCCAGCAGCTTCTCTTCGGGTACCGGCTACACCTTC. Protein: CASSFSSGTGYTF.

The chain employs TRBV5-4 and TRBJ2-3; 7 positions match TRBD1. This CDR3 spans 15 amino acids. Germline trimming cut 3 bases from V and 2 bases from J; bases unmatched to any gene: 6. Germline V gene data show CDR1 as SGHNT and CDR2 as YYREEE (reference sequence). DNA for the CDR3: TGTGCCAGCAGCTCTAGGGGGACAGTCACAGATACGCAGTATTTT. It specifies CASSSRGTVTDTQYF.

The V gene is TRBV19, the J gene TRBJ1-6; no clear D gene. Trimming left V 5 bases short and J 7 bases short, with 9 bases between. The CDR3 spans 13 residues. Germline CDR1 reads LNHDA; CDR2 reads SQIVND (reference sequence). The DNA for the CDR3 is TGTGCCAGTAGTGATACTCTAAATTCACCCCTCCACTTT. Amino acid sequence: CASSDTLNSPLHF.